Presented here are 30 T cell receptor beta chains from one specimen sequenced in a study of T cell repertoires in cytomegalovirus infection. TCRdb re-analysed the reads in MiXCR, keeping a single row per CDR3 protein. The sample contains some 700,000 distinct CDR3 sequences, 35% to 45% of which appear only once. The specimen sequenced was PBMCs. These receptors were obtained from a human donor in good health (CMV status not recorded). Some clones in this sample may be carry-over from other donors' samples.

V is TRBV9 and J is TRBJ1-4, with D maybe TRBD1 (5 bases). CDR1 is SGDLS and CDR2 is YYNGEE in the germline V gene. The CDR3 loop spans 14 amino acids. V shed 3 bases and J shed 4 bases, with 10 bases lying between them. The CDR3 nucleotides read TGTGCCAGCAGCGCGGGACGTCTTAATGAAAAACTGTTTTTT. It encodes CASSAGRLNEKLFF.

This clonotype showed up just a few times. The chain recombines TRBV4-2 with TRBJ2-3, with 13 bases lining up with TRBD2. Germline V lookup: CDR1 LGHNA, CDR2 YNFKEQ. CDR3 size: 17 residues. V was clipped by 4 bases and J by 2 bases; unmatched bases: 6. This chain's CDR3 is CASSPKLAGGVTDTQYF. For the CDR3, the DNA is TGTGCCAGCAGCCCGAAACTAGCGGGAGGGGTCACAGATACGCAGTATTTT.

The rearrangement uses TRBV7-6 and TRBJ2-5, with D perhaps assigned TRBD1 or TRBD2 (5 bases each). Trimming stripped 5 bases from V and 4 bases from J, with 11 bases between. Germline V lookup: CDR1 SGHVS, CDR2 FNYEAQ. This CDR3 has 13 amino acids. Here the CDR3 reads CASSPGTRETQYF. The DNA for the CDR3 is TGTGCCAGCAGCCCCGGGACCAGAGAGACCCAGTACTTC.

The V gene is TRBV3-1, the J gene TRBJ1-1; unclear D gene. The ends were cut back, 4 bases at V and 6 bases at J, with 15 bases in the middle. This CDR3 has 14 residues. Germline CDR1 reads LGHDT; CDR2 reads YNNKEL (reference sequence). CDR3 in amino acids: CASSPLSYSPEAFF. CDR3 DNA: TGTGCCAGCAGCCCGTTAAGCTACTCACCTGAAGCTTTCTTT.

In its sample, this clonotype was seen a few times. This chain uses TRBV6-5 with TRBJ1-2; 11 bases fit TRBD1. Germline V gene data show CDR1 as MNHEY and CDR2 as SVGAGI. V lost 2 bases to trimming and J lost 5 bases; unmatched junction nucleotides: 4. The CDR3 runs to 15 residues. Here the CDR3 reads CASSYGQGAGYGYTF. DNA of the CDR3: TGTGCCAGCAGTTACGGACAGGGGGCGGGGTATGGCTACACCTTC.

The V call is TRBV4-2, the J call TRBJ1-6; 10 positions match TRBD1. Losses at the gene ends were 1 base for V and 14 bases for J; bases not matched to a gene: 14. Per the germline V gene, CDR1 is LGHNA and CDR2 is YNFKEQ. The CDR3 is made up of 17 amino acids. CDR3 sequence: CASSQGWTGGSQEALHF. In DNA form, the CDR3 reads TGTGCCAGCAGCCAAGGATGGACAGGGGGGAGCCAGGAAGCCCTCCACTTT.

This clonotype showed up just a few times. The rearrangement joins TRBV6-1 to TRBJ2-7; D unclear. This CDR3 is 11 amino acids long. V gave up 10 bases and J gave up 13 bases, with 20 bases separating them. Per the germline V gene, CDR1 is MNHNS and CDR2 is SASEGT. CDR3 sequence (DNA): TGTGCCACCGTACATGGATCCGGGTTCTACTTC. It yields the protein CATVHGSGFYF.

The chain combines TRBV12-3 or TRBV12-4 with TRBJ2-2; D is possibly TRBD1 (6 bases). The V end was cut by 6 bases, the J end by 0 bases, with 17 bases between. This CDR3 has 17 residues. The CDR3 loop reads CASRTDPGQTNTGELFF. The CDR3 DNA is TGTGCCAGCAGAACCGACCCGGGACAAACGAACACCGGGGAGCTGTTTTTT.

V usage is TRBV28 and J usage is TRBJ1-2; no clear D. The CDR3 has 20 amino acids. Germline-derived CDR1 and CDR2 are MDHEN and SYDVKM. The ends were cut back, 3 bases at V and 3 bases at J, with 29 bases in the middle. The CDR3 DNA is TGTGCCAGCAGTTTTCCTACTTTCGGAGGGTACAACGCGAAACACTATGGCTACACCTTC. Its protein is CASSFPTFGGYNAKHYGYTF.

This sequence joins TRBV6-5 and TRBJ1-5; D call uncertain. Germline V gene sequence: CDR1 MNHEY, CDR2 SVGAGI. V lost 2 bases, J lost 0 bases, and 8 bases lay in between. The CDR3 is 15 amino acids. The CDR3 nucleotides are TGTGCCAGCAGTTACAGCAGTTATAGCAATCAGCCCCAGCATTTT. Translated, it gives CASSYSSYSNQPQHF.

CDR3 loop: CAWSIASGNTIYF. In nucleotides, the CDR3 is TGTGCCTGGAGTATTGCGTCTGGAAACACCATATATTTT. V usage is TRBV30 and J usage is TRBJ1-3, with D unresolved. CDR3 length: 13 amino acids. The V end lost 2 bases, the J end lost 1 base, and 6 bases lay between the germline ends. Germline CDR1 reads GTSNPN; CDR2 reads SVGIG (reference sequence). Supplemented by reference TRBV30 and TRBJ1-3, the full variable domain reads SQTIHQWPATLVQPVGSPLSLECTVEGTSNPNLYWYRQAAGRGLQLLFYSVGIGQISSEVPQNLSASRPQDRQFILSSKKLLLSDSGFYLCAWSIASGNTIYFGEGSWLTVV.

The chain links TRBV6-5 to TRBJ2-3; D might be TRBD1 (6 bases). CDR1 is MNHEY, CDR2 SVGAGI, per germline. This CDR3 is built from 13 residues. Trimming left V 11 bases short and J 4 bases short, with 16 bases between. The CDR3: CALGDISPDTQYF. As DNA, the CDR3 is TGTGCCCTAGGGGACATTAGCCCAGATACGCAGTATTTT.

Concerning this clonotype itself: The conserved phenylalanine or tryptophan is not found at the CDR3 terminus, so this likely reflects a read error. The CDR3 nucleotides are TGTGCCAGCAGCTTAGACTTACAGGGGGTAAACTCCTACGAGCAGTACATC. Translated: CASSLDLQGVNSYEQYI. The gene calls are TRBV7-2 and TRBJ2-7, with 8 bases identical to TRBD1. V lost 1 base, J lost 0 bases, and 8 bases stayed unmatched. CDR1 is SGHTA, CDR2 FQGNSA, per germline. The CDR3 extends over 17 amino acids.

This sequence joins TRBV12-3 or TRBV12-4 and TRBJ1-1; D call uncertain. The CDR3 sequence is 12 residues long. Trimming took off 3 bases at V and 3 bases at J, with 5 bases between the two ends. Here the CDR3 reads CASSFSDTEAFF. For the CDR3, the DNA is TGTGCCAGCAGTTTCTCGGACACTGAAGCTTTCTTT.

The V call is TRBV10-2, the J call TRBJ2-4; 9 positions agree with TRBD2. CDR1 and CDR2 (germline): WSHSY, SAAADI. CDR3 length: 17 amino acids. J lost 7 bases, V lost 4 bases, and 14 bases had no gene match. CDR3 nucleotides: TGCGCCAGCAGTGGTGAATGGGGGCGGGGGGGCGGGAACATTCAGTACTTC. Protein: CASSGEWGRGGGNIQYF.

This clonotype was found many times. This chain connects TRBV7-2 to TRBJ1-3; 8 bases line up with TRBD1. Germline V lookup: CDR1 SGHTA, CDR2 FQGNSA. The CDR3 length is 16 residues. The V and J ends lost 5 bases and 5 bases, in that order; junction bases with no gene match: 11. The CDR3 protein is CASSISQGESRNTIYF. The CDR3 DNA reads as TGTGCCAGCAGCATATCACAGGGGGAATCTCGAAACACCATATATTTT.

In DNA, the CDR3 is TGTGCCAGCAGCTTAGACGGGACAGGCTTTCCCTATGGCTACACCTTC. It codes for CASSLDGTGFPYGYTF. The chain recombines TRBV11-2 with TRBJ1-2, with TRBD1 matching over 8 bases. The CDR3 length is 16 residues. J lost 4 bases, V lost 0 bases, and 7 bases had no gene match. The V gene's germline CDR1 is SGHAT and CDR2 FQNNGV.

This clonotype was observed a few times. The CDR3 region is CASQGQAFNQPQHF. CDR3 nucleotide sequence: TGTGCCAGCCAGGGACAGGCCTTCAATCAGCCCCAGCATTTT. The V call is TRBV6-1, the J call TRBJ1-5, with TRBD1 matching over 8 bases. CDR3 size: 14 residues. The ends lost 8 bases at V and 3 bases at J; junction bases unmatched: 6. The germline V gene has CDR1 MNHNS and CDR2 SASEGT.

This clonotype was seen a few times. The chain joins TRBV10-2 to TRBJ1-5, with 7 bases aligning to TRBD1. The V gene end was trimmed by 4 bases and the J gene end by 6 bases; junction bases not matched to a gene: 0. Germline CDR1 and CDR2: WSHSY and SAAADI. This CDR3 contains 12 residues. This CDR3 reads CASSAGGQPQHF. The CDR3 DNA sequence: TGCGCCAGCAGTGCAGGGGGTCAGCCCCAGCATTTT.

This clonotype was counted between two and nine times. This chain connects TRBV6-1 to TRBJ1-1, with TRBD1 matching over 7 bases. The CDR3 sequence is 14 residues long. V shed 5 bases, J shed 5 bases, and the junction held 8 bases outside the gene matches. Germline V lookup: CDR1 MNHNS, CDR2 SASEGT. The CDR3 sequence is CASSSPTGRTEAFF. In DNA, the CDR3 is TGTGCCAGCAGTTCCCCGACAGGGCGGACTGAAGCTTTCTTT.

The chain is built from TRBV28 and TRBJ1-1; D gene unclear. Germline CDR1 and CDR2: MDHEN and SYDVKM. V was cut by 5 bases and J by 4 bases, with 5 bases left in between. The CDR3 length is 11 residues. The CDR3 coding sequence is TGTGCCAGCAGTCGTTTCACTGAAGCTTTCTTT. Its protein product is CASSRFTEAFF.

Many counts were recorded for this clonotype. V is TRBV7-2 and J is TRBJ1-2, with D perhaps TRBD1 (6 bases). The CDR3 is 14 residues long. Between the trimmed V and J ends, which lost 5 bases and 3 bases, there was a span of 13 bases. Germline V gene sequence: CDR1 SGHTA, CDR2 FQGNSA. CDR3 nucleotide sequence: TGTGCCAGCAGCAAACCAGGGGAGGACTATGGCTACACCTTC. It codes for CASSKPGEDYGYTF.

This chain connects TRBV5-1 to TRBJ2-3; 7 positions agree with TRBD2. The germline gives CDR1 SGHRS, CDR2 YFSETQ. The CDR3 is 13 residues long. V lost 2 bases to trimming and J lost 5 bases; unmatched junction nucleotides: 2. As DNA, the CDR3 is TGCGCCAGCAGCTTAAGGGAGGGAGATACGCAGTATTTT. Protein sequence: CASSLREGDTQYF.

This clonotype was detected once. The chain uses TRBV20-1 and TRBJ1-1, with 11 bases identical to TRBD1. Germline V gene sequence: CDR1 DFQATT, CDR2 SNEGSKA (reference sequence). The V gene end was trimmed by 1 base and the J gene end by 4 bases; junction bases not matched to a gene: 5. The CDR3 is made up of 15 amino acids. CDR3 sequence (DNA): TGCAGTGCTAGAGGGGACAGGGGGATAAGCACTGAAGCTTTCTTT. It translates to CSARGDRGISTEAFF.

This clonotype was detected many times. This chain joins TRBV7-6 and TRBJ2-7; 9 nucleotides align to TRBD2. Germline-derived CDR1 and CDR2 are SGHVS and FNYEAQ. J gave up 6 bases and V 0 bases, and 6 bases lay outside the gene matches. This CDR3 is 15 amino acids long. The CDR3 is CASSLASGGLGEQYF. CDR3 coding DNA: TGTGCCAGCAGCTTAGCTAGCGGGGGCCTGGGCGAGCAGTACTTC.

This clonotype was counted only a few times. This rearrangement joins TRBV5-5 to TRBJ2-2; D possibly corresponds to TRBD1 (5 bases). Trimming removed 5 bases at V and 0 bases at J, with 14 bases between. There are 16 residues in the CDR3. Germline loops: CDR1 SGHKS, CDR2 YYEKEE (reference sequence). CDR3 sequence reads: CASRLETVSNTGELFF. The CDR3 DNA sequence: TGTGCCAGCAGGCTGGAGACAGTGTCGAACACCGGGGAGCTGTTTTTT.

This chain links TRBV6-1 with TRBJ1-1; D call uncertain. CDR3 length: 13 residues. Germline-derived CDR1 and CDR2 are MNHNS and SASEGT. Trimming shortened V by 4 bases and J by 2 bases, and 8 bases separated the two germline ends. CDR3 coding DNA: TGTGCCAGCAGTGTTCTGGGAAACACTGAAGCTTTCTTT. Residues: CASSVLGNTEAFF.

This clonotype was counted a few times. Here the CDR3 DNA reads TGTGCCAGCAGCTTAGGACTAGCGGGGGGCTTTTTCTCCTACAATGAGCAGTTCTTC. It codes for CASSLGLAGGFFSYNEQFF. The genes are TRBV7-6 and TRBJ2-1; 13 positions agree with TRBD2. Germline-derived CDR1 and CDR2 are SGHVS and FNYEAQ. The CDR3 extends over 19 amino acids. Trimming removed 1 base from V and 0 bases from J; junction bases left unmatched: 6.

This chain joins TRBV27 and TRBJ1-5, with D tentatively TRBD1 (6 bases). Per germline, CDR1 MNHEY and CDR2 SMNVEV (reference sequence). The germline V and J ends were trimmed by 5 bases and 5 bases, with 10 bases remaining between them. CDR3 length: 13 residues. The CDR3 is CASSTGSYQPQHF. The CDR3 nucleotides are TGTGCCAGCAGTACAGGGAGCTATCAGCCCCAGCATTTT.

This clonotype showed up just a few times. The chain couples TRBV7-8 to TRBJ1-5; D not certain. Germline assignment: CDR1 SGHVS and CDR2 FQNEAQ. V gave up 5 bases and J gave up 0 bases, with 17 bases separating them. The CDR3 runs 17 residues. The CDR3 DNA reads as TGTGCCAGCAGCCCTGATCCAGGACTCTATAGCAATCAGCCCCAGCATTTT. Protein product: CASSPDPGLYSNQPQHF.